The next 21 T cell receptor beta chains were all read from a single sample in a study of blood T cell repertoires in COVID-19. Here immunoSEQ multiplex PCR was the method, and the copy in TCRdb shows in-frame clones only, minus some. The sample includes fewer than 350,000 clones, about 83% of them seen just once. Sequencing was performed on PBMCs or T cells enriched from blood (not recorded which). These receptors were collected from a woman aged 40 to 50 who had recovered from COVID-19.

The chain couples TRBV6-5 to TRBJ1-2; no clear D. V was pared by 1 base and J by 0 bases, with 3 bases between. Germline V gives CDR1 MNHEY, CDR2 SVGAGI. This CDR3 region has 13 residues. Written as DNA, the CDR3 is TGTGCCAGCAGTTACTATACTAACTATGGCTACACCTTC. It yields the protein CASSYYTNYGYTF.

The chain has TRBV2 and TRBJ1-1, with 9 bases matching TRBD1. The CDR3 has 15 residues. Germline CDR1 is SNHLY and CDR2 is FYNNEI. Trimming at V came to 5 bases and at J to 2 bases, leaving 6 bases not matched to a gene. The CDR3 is CASSTGTGINTEAFF. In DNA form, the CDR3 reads TGTGCCAGCAGTACCGGGACAGGGATCAACACTGAAGCTTTCTTT.

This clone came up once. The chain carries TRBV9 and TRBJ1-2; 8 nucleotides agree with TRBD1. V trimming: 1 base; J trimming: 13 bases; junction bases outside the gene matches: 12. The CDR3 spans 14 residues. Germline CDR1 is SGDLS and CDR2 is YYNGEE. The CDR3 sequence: CASSVWDRPFRFTF. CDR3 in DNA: TGTGCCAGCAGCGTATGGGACAGGCCCTTTCGGTTCACCTTC.

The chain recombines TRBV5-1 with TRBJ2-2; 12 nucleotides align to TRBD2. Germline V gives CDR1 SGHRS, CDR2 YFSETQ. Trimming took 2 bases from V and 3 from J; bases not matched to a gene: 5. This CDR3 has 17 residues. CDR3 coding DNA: TGCGCCAGCAGCTTTCTAGCGGGAGGGCCCGACACCGGGGAGCTGTTTTTT. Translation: CASSFLAGGPDTGELFF.

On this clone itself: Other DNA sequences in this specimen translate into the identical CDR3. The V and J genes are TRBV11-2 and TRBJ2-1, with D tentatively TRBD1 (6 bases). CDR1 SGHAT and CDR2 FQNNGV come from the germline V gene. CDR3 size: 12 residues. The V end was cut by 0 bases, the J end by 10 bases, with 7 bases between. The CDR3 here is CASSLDRGEQFF. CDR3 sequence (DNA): TGTGCCAGCAGCTTAGACAGGGGCGAGCAGTTCTTC.

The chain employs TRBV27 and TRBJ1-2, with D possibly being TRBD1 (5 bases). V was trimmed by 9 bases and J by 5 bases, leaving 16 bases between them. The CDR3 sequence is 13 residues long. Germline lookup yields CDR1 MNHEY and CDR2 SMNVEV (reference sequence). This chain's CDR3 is CASRPRGFYGYTF. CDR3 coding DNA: TGTGCCAGTCGCCCTCGGGGGTTTTATGGCTACACCTTC.

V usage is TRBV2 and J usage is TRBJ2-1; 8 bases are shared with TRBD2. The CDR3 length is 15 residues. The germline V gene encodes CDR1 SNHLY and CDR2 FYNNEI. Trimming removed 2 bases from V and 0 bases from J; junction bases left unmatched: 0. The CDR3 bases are TGTGCCAGCAGTGAAAGCGGGAGCTCCTACAATGAGCAGTTCTTC. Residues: CASSESGSSYNEQFF. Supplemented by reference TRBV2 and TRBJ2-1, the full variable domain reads EPEVTQTPSHQVTQMGQEVILRCVPISNHLYFYWYRQILGQKVEFLVSFYNNEISEKSEIFDDQFSVERPDGSNFTLKIRSTKLEDSAMYFCASSESGSSYNEQFFGPGTRLTVL.

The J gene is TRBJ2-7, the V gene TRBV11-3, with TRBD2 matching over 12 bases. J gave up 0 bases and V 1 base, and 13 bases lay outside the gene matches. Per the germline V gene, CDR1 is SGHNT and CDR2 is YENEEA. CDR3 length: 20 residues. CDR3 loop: CASSLAGRTSGILRSYEQYF. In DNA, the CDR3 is TGTGCCAGCAGCTTAGCAGGCCGGACTAGCGGGATCCTCCGCTCCTACGAGCAGTACTTC. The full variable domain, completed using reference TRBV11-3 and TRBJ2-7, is EAGVVQSPRYKIIEKKQPVAFWCNPISGHNTLYWYLQNLGQGPELLIRYENEEAVDDSQLPKDRFSAERLKGVDSTLKIQPAELGDSAVYLCASSLAGRTSGILRSYEQYFGPGTRLTVT.

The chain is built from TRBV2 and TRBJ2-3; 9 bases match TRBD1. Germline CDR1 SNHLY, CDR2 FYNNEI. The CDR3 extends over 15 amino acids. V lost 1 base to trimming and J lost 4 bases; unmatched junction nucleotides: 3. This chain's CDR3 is CASSEETGGADTQYF. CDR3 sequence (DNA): TGTGCCAGCAGTGAAGAGACAGGGGGAGCAGATACGCAGTATTTT.

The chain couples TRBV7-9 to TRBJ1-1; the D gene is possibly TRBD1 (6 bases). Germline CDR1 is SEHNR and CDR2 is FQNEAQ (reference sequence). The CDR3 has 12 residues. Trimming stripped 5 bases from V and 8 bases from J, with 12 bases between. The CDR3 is CASSHPTGEAFF. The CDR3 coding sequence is TGTGCCAGCAGCCACCCCACAGGGGAAGCTTTCTTT.

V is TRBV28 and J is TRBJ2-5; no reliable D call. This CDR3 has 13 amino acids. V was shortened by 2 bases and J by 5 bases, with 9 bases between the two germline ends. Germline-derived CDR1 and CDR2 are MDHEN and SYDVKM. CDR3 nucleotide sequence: TGTGCCAGCAGTTTACGGTCCCTTGAGACCCAGTACTTC. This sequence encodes CASSLRSLETQYF.

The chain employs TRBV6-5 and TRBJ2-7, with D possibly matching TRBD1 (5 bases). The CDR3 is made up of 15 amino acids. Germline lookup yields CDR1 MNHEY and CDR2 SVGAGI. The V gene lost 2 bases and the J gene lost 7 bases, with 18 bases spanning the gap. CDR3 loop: CASSYGAGKLNEQYF. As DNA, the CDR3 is TGTGCCAGCAGTTACGGGGCAGGGAAGTTGAATGAGCAGTACTTC.

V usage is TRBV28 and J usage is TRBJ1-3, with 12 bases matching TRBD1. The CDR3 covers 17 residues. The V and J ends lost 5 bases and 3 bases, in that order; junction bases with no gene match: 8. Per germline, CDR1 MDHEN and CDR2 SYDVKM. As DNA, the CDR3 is TGTGCCAGCAGTCGACCCGGGACAGGGGGCTTTGGAAACACCATATATTTT. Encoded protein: CASSRPGTGGFGNTIYF.

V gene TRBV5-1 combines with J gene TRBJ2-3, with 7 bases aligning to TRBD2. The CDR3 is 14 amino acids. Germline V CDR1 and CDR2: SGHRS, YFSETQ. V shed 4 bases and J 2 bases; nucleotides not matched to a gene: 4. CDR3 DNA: TGCGCCAGCAGCCCCGGGACTATCACAGATACGCAGTATTTT. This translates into CASSPGTITDTQYF. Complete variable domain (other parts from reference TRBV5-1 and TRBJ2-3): KAGVTQTPRYLIKTRGQQVTLSCSPISGHRSVSWYQQTPGQGLQFLFEYFSETQRNKGNFPGRFSGRQFSNSRSEMNVSTLELGDSALYLCASSPGTITDTQYFGPGTRLTVL.

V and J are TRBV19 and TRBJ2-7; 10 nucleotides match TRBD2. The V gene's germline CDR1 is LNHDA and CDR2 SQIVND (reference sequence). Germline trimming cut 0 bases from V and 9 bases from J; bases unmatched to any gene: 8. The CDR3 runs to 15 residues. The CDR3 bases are TGTGCCAGTAGTATAGACGGTAGCGGGAGGATGGCGCAGTACTTC. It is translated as CASSIDGSGRMAQYF.

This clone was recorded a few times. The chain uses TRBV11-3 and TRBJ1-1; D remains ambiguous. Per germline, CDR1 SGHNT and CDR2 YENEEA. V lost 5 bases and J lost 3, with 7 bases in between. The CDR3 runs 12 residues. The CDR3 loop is CASSGTYTEAFF. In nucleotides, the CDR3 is TGTGCCAGCAGCGGCACATACACTGAAGCTTTCTTT.

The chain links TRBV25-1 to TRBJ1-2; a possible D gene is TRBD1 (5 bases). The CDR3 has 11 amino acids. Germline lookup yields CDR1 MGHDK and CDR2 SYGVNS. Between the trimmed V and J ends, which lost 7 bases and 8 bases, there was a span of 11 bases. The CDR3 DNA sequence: TGTGCCAGCACAGGGTTTGGGGGCTACACCTTC. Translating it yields CASTGFGGYTF.

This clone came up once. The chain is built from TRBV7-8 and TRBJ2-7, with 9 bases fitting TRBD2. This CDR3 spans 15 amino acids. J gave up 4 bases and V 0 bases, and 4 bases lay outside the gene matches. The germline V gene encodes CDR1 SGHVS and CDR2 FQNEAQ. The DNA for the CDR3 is TGTGCCAGCAGCTTAGCGCTAGCGGGAAAATACGAGCAGTACTTC. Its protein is CASSLALAGKYEQYF.

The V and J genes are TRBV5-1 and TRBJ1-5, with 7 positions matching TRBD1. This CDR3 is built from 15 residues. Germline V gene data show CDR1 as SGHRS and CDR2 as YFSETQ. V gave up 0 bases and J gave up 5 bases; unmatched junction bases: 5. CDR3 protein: CASSLAGTEDQPQHF. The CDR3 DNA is TGCGCCAGCAGCTTGGCCGGGACAGAAGATCAGCCCCAGCATTTT.

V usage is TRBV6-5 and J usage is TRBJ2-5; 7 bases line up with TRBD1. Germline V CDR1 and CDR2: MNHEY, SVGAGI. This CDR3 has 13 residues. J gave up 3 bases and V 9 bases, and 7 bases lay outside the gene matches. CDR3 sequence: CARFGDREETQYF. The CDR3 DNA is TGTGCCAGGTTCGGGGACAGAGAAGAGACCCAGTACTTC.

Here the CDR3 reads CASSSTGGTDTQYF. The CDR3 DNA reads TGTGCCAGCAGCTCCACGGGGGGCACAGATACGCAGTATTTT. The rearrangement uses TRBV14 and TRBJ2-3; D might be TRBD2 (6 bases). V lost 5 bases to trimming and J lost 1 base, with 10 bases between them. CDR1 and CDR2 from the germline V gene are SGHDN and FVKESK. The length of the CDR3 is 14 residues.